This TCR beta chain derives from a study of CD8 T cells in Susac syndrome. Random hexamers were used to reverse transcribe the RNA input (roughly 0.5 to 1 ug). Amplification of TCR beta CDR3 used immunoSEQ multiplex PCR across 54 Vbeta and 13 Jbeta. TCRdb reanalysed the immunoSEQ multiplex PCR reads using MiXCR and keeps one entry per CDR3 protein. The sample records 200,000 or so distinct CDR3 sequences, about 90% being singletons. The T cells that were sequenced for TCR beta were CD8+ and CD4+ cells from blood. Both CD4+ and CD8+ T cells were negatively isolated, and TEMRA cells underwent FACS enrichment. The V and J ends lost 5 bases and 0 bases respectively, with 5 bases between them. Germline assignment: CDR1 DFQATT and CDR2 SNEGSKA (reference sequence). The CDR3 length is 11 residues.

The clonotype comes from a human donor with multiple sclerosis. Sequences were obtained from CD8+ T cells from PBMCs. V and J are TRBV20-1 and TRBJ2-7, with D unclear. CDR3 coding DNA: TGCAGTGCTGAGATCTCCTACGAGCAGTACTTC. Translated: CSAEISYEQYF.